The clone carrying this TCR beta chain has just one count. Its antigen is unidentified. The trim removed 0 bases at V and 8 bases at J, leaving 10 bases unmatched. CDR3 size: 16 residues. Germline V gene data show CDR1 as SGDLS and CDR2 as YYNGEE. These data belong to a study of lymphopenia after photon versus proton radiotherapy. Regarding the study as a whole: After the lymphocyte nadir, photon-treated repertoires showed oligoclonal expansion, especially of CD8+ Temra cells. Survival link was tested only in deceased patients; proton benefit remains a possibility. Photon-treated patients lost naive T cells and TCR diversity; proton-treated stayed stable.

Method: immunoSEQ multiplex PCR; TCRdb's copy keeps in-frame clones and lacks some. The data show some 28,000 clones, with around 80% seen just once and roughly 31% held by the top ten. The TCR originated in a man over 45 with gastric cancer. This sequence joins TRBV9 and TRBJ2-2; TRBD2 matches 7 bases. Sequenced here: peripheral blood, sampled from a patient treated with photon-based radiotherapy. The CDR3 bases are TGTGCCAGCAGCGTAGATGGCGGGGGTGTAATAGGGGAGCTGTTTTTT. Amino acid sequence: CASSVDGGGVIGELFF.